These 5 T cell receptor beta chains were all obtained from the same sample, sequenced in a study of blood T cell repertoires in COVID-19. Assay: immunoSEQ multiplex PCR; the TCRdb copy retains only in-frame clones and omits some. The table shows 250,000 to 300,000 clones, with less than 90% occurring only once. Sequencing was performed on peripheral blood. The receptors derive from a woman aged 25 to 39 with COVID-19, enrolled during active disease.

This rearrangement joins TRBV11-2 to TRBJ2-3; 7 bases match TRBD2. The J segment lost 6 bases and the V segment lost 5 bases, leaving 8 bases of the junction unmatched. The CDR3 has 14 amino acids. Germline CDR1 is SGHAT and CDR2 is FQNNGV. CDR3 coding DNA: TGTGCCAGCAGCCCAGCGGGGCCTCGGGATACGCAGTATTTT. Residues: CASSPAGPRDTQYF. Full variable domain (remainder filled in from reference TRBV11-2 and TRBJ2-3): EAGVAQSPRYKIIEKRQSVAFWCNPISGHATLYWYQQILGQGPKLLIQFQNNGVVDDSQLPKDRFSAERLKGVDSTLKIQPAKLEDSAVYLCASSPAGPRDTQYFGPGTRLTVL.

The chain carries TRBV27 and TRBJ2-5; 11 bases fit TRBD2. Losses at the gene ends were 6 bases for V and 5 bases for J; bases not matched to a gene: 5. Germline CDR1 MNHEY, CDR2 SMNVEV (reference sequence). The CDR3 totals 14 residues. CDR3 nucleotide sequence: TGTGCCAGCAGATATAGCGGGGGGGCGGAGACCCAGTACTTC. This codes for CASRYSGGAETQYF.

For the CDR3, the DNA is TGTGCCAGCAGTTACTCGTTAAGGGGCAACACCGGGGAGCTGTTTTTT. Amino acids: CASSYSLRGNTGELFF. The chain carries TRBV6-5 and TRBJ2-2, with D perhaps matching TRBD1 (5 bases). V was pared by 0 bases and J by 2 bases, with 10 bases between. This CDR3 has 16 amino acids. Germline lookup yields CDR1 MNHEY and CDR2 SVGAGI.

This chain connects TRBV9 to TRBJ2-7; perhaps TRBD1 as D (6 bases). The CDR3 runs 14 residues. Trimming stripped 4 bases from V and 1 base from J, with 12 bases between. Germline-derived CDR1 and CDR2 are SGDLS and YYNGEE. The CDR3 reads CASSPQGQSYEQYF. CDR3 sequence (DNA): TGTGCCAGCAGCCCACAGGGCCAGTCCTACGAGCAGTACTTC.

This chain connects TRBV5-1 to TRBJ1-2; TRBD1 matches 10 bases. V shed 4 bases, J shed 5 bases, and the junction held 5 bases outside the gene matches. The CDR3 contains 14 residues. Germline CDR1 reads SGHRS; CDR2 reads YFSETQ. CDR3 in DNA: TGCGCCAGCAGCCCGGACAGGGGGAAATATGGCTACACCTTC. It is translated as CASSPDRGKYGYTF.